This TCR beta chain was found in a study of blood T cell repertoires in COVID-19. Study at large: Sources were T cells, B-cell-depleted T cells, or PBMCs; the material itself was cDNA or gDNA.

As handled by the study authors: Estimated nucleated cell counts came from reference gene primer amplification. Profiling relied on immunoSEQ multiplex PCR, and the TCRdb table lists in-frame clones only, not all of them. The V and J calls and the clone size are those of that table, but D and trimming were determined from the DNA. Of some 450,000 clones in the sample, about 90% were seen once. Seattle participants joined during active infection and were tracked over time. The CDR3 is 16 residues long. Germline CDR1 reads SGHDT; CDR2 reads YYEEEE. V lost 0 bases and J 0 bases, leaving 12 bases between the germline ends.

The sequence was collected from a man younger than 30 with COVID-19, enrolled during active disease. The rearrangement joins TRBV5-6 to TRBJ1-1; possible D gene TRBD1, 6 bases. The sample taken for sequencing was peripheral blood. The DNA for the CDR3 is TGTGCCAGCAGCTTGGTCTTGCGGACAGTGAACACTGAAGCTTTCTTT. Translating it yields CASSLVLRTVNTEAFF.